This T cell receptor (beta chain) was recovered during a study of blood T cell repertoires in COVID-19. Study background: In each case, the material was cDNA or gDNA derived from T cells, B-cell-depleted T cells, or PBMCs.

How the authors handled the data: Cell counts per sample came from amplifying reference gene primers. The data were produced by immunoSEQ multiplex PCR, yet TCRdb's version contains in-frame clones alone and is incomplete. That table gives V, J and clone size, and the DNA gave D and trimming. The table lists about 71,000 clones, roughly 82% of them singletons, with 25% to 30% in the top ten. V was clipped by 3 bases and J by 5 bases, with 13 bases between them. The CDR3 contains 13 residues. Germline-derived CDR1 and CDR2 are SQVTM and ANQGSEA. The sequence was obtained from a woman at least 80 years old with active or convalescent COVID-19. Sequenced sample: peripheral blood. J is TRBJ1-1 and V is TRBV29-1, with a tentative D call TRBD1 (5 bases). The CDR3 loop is CSVEAGDRTEAFF. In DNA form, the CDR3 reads TGCAGCGTTGAGGCGGGGGATAGGACTGAAGCTTTCTTT. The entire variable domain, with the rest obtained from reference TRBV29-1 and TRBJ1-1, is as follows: SAVISQKPSRDICQRGTSLTIQCQVDSQVTMMFWYRQQPGQSLTLIATANQGSEATYESGFVIDKFPISRPNLTFSTLTVSNMSPEDSSIYLCSVEAGDRTEAFFGQGTRLTVV.